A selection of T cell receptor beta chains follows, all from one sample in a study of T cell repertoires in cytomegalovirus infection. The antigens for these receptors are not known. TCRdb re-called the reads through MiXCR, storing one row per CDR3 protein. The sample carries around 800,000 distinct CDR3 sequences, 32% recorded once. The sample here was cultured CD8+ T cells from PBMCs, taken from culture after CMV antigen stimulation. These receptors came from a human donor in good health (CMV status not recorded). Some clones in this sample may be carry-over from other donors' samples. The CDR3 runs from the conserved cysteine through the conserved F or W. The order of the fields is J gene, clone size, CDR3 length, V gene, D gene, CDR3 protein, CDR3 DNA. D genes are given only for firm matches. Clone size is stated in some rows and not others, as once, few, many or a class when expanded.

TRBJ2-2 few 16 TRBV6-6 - CASSQNDYRGTGELFF TGTGCCAGCAGTCAGAACGACTACCGAGGCACCGGGGAGCTGTTTTTT
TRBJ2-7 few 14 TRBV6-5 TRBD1 CASSYRTGGYEQYF TGTGCCAGCAGTTACCGGACAGGGGGTTACGAGCAGTACTTC
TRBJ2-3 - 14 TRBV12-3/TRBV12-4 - CASSLAGDIDTQYF TGTGCCAGCAGTTTAGCGGGGGACATAGATACGCAGTATTTT
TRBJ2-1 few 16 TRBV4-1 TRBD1 CASCATGTGVGDEQFF TGCGCCAGCTGCGCTACCGGGACAGGGGTAGGAGATGAGCAGTTCTTC
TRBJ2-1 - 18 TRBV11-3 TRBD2 CASSSTGGLAGGPWEQFF TGTGCCAGCAGCTCTACCGGAGGACTAGCGGGGGGGCCATGGGAGCAGTTCTTC
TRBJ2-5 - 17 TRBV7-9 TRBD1 CASSLPRDRGSAETQYF TGTGCCAGCAGCTTACCCCGGGACAGGGGATCAGCAGAGACCCAGTACTTC
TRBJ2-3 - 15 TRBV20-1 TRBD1 CSARADRELPDTQYF TGCAGTGCTAGGGCGGACAGGGAATTACCAGATACGCAGTATTTT
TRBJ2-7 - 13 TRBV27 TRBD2 CASSRTSDYEQYF TGTGCCAGCTCTCGGACTAGCGACTACGAGCAGTACTTC
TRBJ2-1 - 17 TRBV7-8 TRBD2 CASSLKTSGDSYNEQFF TGTGCCAGCAGCTTAAAGACTAGCGGGGACTCCTACAATGAGCAGTTCTTC
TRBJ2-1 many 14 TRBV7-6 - CASTLVTEGNEQFF TGTGCCAGCACCCTCGTTACAGAGGGCAATGAGCAGTTCTTC
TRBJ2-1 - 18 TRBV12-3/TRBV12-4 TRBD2 CASSGINQPGLAYNEQFF TGTGCCAGCAGCGGCATCAATCAACCGGGACTAGCGTACAATGAGCAGTTCTTC
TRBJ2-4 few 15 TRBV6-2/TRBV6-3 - CASRDFREAKNIQYF TGTGCCAGCAGAGATTTCAGGGAAGCCAAAAACATTCAGTACTTC
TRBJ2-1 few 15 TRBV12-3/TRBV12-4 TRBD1 CASRGTEDPYNEQFF TGTGCCAGCAGGGGGACAGAGGACCCCTACAATGAGCAGTTCTTC
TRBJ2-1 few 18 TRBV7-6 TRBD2 CASSQRSTRGGEYNEQFF TGTGCCAGCAGCCAGAGGTCGACTCGCGGGGGGGAGTACAATGAGCAGTTCTTC
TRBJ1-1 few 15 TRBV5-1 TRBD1 CASSYTQGIDTEAFF TGCGCCAGCAGCTACACACAGGGGATAGACACTGAAGCTTTCTTT
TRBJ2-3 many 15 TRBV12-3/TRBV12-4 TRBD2 CASTWTSGGTDTQYF TGTGCCAGCACCTGGACTAGCGGAGGCACAGATACGCAGTATTTT
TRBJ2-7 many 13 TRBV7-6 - CASSLAVGGEQYF TGTGCCAGCAGCTTAGCGGTTGGTGGAGAGCAGTACTTC
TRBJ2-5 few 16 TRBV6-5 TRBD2 CASSAWTSGSRKTQYF TGTGCCAGCAGTGCCTGGACTAGCGGGTCGCGGAAGACCCAGTACTTC
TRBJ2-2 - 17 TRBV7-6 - CASSLGSMEGRTGELFF TGTGCCAGCAGCTTAGGGTCCATGGAGGGTAGAACCGGGGAGCTGTTTTTT
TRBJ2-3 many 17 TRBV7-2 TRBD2 CASSLGRLAGRADTQYF TGTGCCAGCAGCTTGGGAAGACTAGCGGGAAGGGCAGATACGCAGTATTTT
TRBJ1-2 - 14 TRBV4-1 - CASSQYGTDYGYTF TGCGCCAGCAGCCAGTACGGGACGGACTATGGCTACACCTTC
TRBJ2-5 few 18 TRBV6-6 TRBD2 CASSSYERGGKYQETQYF TGTGCCAGCAGCTCTTATGAGCGCGGGGGGAAGTACCAAGAGACCCAGTACTTC
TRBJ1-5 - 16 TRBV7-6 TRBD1 CTSSVGDRRYNQPQHF TGTACCAGCAGCGTCGGGGACAGGAGATACAATCAGCCCCAGCATTTT
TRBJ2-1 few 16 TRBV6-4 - CASSEKRLTGYNEQFF TGTGCCAGCAGTGAAAAAAGGCTAACCGGCTACAATGAGCAGTTCTTC
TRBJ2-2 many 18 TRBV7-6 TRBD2 CASSLRDGLAVNTGELFF TGTGCCAGCAGCTTACGCGACGGACTAGCGGTAAACACCGGGGAGCTGTTTTTT
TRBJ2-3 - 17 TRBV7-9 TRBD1 CASSPLGTGGPVGTQYF TGTGCCAGCAGCCCACTCGGGACAGGGGGCCCGGTGGGTACGCAGTATTTT
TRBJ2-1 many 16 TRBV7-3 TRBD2 CASSTTSGGPYNEQFF TGTGCCAGCAGCACCACTAGCGGGGGACCCTACAATGAGCAGTTCTTC
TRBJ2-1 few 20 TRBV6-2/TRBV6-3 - CASSYSKPSYLQGLYNEQFF TGTGCCAGCAGTTACTCGAAGCCTTCGTATTTACAGGGACTCTACAATGAGCAGTTCTTC
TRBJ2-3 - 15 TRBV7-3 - CASSFRDGARDAQYF TGTGCCAGCAGCTTCCGGGACGGGGCACGAGATGCGCAGTATTTT
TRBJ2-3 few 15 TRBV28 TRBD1 CASTTGQGRTDTQYF TGTGCCAGCACCACGGGACAGGGGAGGACAGATACGCAGTATTTT
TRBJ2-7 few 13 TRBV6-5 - CASSLITSYEQYF TGTGCCAGCAGTTTGATCACCTCCTACGAGCAGTACTTC
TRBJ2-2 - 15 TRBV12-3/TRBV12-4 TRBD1 CASSSQDRASGELFF TGTGCCAGCAGTTCCCAAGACAGGGCGTCCGGGGAGCTGTTTTTT
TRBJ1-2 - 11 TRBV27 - CATSGGQGYTF TGTGCCACTAGTGGGGGTCAGGGCTACACCTTC
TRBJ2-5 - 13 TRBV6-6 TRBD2 CASESGGPGTQYF TGTGCCAGCGAGAGCGGGGGGCCGGGAACCCAGTACTTC
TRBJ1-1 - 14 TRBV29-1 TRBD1 CSVARQGLNTEAFF TGCAGCGTTGCAAGACAGGGGCTGAACACTGAAGCTTTCTTT
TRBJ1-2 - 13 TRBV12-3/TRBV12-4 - CASTPTATYGYTF TGTGCCAGCACCCCGACAGCAACCTATGGCTACACCTTC
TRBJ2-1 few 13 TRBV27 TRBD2 CASSPGLAGQEFF TGTGCCAGCAGTCCGGGACTAGCGGGGCAGGAGTTCTTC
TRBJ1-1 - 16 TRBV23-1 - CASSQGKYSPNTEAFF TGCGCCAGCAGTCAAGGTAAATACAGCCCGAACACTGAAGCTTTCTTT
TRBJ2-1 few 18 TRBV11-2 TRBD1 CASTHRDRGLFSYNEQFF TGTGCCAGCACCCACCGGGACAGGGGGCTTTTTTCCTACAATGAGCAGTTCTTC
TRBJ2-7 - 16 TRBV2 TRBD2 CASREGLAGASYEQYF TGTGCCAGCAGGGAGGGACTAGCGGGCGCCTCCTACGAGCAGTACTTC
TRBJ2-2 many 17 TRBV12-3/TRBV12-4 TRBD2 CASSFGLAGVFTGELFF TGTGCCAGCAGTTTTGGGCTAGCGGGGGTCTTTACCGGGGAGCTGTTTTTT
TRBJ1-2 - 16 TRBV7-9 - CASSSTSGGGDYGYTF TGTGCCAGCAGCTCCACCTCGGGGGGAGGAGACTATGGCTACACCTTC
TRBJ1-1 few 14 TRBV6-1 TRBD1 CAILRDRGNTEAFF TGTGCCATCCTCCGGGACAGGGGGAACACTGAAGCTTTCTTT
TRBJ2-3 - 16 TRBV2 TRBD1 CASSELTGGASDTQYF TGTGCCAGCAGTGAATTGACAGGGGGCGCTTCAGATACGCAGTATTTT
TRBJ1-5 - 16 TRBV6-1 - CASSETTGPSNQPQHF TGTGCCAGCAGCGAAACAACAGGACCTAGCAATCAGCCCCAGCATTTT